This entry lists 8 T cell receptor beta chains sequenced from one sample in a study of T cells in pancreatic ductal adenocarcinoma. Surgery without prior neoadjuvant therapy was the treatment of the selected pancreatic ductal adenocarcinoma patients. Using immunoSEQ multiplex PCR, the repertoire was profiled, and TCRdb retains in-frame clones only, with some absent. The sample shows around 94,000 clones, about 95% of them seen only once. The specimen sequenced was PBMCs. The receptors here all came from a human donor with pancreatic ductal adenocarcinoma.

The chain employs TRBV29-1 and TRBJ2-3; 8 positions agree with TRBD1. Germline CDR1 SQVTM, CDR2 ANQGSEA. With V trimmed by 3 bases and J by 5 bases, 7 bases remained unmatched. CDR3 size: 14 residues. The chain's CDR3 is CSVDPRGLGDTQYF. For the CDR3, the DNA is TGCAGCGTTGACCCCAGGGGGCTGGGAGATACGCAGTATTTT.

The chain carries TRBV11-2 and TRBJ1-1; possibly TRBD1 for D (5 bases). Germline V CDR1 and CDR2: SGHAT, FQNNGV. Trimming cost V 4 bases and J 2 bases, with 20 bases left between them. This CDR3 comprises 17 residues. The CDR3 bases are TGTGCCAGCAGCTCGGACGCAGAAGGGGCGCATAACACTGAAGCTTTCTTT. Translation: CASSSDAEGAHNTEAFF.

V usage is TRBV14 and J usage is TRBJ2-7; 8 bases agree with TRBD2. The CDR3 sequence is 16 residues long. Trimming removed 4 bases from V and 2 bases from J; junction bases left unmatched: 10. From germline, CDR1 is SGHDN and CDR2 FVKESK. CDR3 sequence reads: CASSPLGGRTPYEQYF. The CDR3 DNA reads TGTGCCAGCAGCCCGCTGGGCGGGAGGACCCCCTACGAGCAGTACTTC.

This clone occurred once. V usage is TRBV7-3 and J usage is TRBJ2-5; D possibly corresponds to TRBD2 (5 bases). V shed 5 bases and J shed 2 bases, with 9 bases lying between them. CDR3 length: 13 amino acids. In germline, CDR1 is SGHTA, CDR2 FQGTGA. The DNA of the CDR3 is TGTGCCAGCAGCCGAAGCGGACAAGAGACCCAGTACTTC. It yields the protein CASSRSGQETQYF.

This clone was recorded once. Here the CDR3 DNA reads TGTGCCAGCAGTAGACTAGCGGGAAACTACAATGAGCAGTTCTTC. Its translation: CASSRLAGNYNEQFF. The genes are TRBV11-2 and TRBJ2-1; 11 bases are a match to TRBD2. The CDR3 covers 15 residues. With 6 bases clipped from V and 3 bases from J, the junction kept 4 bases outside the gene matches. Germline V gene data show CDR1 as SGHAT and CDR2 as FQNNGV.

The chain recombines TRBV7-8 with TRBJ1-1, with D perhaps TRBD1 (5 bases). The CDR3 runs 13 residues. Germline values: CDR1 SGHVS, CDR2 FQNEAQ. V lost 6 bases to trimming and J lost 5 bases, with 13 bases between them. In DNA form, the CDR3 reads TGTGCCAGCAGGGAGGGGACGATGACTGAAGCTTTCTTT. Amino acid sequence: CASREGTMTEAFF.

This chain uses TRBV9 with TRBJ1-5; the match to TRBD1 covers 7 bases. V was clipped by 4 bases and J by 1 base; unmatched bases: 2. From germline, CDR1 is SGDLS and CDR2 YYNGEE. The CDR3 is 14 amino acids. The CDR3 loop is CASSLTGSNQPQHF. The CDR3 nucleotides are TGTGCCAGCAGCCTGACAGGGAGCAATCAGCCCCAGCATTTT.

This chain connects TRBV5-4 to TRBJ2-2; TRBD1 matches 7 bases. This CDR3 region has 16 residues. From germline, CDR1 is SGHNT and CDR2 YYREEE (reference sequence). V lost 0 bases and J lost 0; bases outside the gene matches: 2. CDR3 sequence reads: CASSLGGTANTGELFF. The CDR3 DNA reads TGTGCCAGCAGCTTGGGAGGGACAGCGAACACCGGGGAGCTGTTTTTT.